This T cell receptor beta chain was obtained from a study of T cell responses to AZD1222 COVID-19 vaccine (dated by TCRdb to the early 2020s). For the wider study: A total of 230 or so trial participants underwent TCR sequencing, of whom some 210 received two doses of AZD1222 and about 25 received two doses of the MenACWY control vaccine. Trial participants were enrolled by age into 18-55, 56-69 and 70-plus year subgroups, with around 150, 28 and 57 TCR-sequenced participants respectively.

Points the paper makes about the study in general: No day 14 peak-response samples were available, so repertoires were characterized only after the peak T cell response. In the small 56-69-year group, the increase in depth fell short of significance, most likely because of low power. The vaccine-associated CD4 TCRs covered the entire spike protein, and the dominant responses fell in regions 160-218 and 743-854. After two AZD1222 doses, spike-specific TCR breadth and depth were significantly higher than at day 0 and than in MenACWY recipients. Reportedly, almost half of the unique spike-specific TCRs recognized epitopes lying outside the regions that are mutated in the B.1.351 and B.1.1.7 variants. Participants were mostly white British and included more females than males, and it was suggested by the authors that clonal diversity may have been underestimated. Conclusions about previously exposed vaccinees are limited because only 5 or 6 AZD1222 recipients were SARS-CoV-2 seropositive at baseline.

Via the germline V gene, CDR1 is MDHEN and CDR2 SYDVKM. From the cysteine through the phenylalanine, the CDR3 covers 14 amino acids. Of the read, only the CDR3 DNA is kept; its 42 bases are in frame from base 1. Relative to germline, V is 6 bases shorter and J is 2 bases shorter, with 12 bases between their ends. The CDR3 regions of human TCRbeta chains were analyzed by immunosequencing. The source study handled its data this way. TCRs in the repertoires were matched against a reference library of SARS-CoV-2-specific TCRs that had been generated with the MIRA antigen-specificity platform. Breadth was defined as the fraction of unique TCRs that were SARS-CoV-2-associated. Depth was defined as the fraction of total T cells that were SARS-CoV-2-associated. Each spike-specific TCR was assigned to its reactive spike region and to a CD4 or CD8 class using the MIRA data. Log10-transformed breadth and depth values were compared by one-way ANOVA with Sidak's multiple comparisons tests. The immuneACCESS repertoire file appears here via TCRdb, limited to in-frame rearrangements. These files lack a portion of the clones; in checked studies, under half of the deficit traces to unresolved V genes, and the cause of the others is not known. V, J and clone size are taken as reported in that table, and D and trimming were inferred from the DNA itself. This sample is represented by over 130,000 clones; more than 85% of them were singletons. Together, the top ten hold about 3.6% of the sample.

Note on this clone: What antigen it recognizes has not been identified. No quality values exist for individual bases; no much larger clone is one base distant.

In light of the paper, this sample's time point label describes: about 28 days (+/-7) after the second vaccine dose. AZD1222 recipients whose second dose came at about 4 weeks and those whose second dose came at about 12 weeks were combined into one group, since spike-specific TCR depth and breadth did not differ between the two schedules. Vaccinee samples were obtained from the UK trials COV001 and COV002, which included a single-blind randomized controlled phase 2/3 trial of AZD1222 (ChAdOx1 nCoV-19) in healthy adults. Trial participant PBMC samples were collected at day 0 and day 28 after the second dose for TCRbeta chain sequencing.

The sample in question was peripheral blood, obtained 28 days after the second AZD1222 dose. This clonotype originated in an adult who received the AZD1222 COVID-19 vaccine. Recombination connected TRBV28 to TRBJ2-3; the D gene is possibly TRBD1, with 5 bases matching. The DNA sequence is TGTGCCAGCAGGCGTGACAGATTCACAGATACGCAGTATTTT. This translates into CASRRDRFTDTQYF.